This T cell receptor (beta chain) was recorded in a study of T cell responses to AZD1222 COVID-19 vaccine. In the study overall: Whether given at about 4 or about 12 weeks, second doses were pooled. Study results and caveats: Within unmutated variant regions lay the reported targets of nearly half of spike-specific TCRs. Samples come after the peak T cell response, not at day 14.

The assay was immunoSEQ multiplex PCR, and TCRdb's table has in-frame clones only and misses some. The data hold under 150,000 clones, with over 85% observed a single time. Per the germline V gene, CDR1 is SGDLS and CDR2 is YYNGEE. V gave up 7 bases and J gave up 12 bases; unmatched junction bases: 2. The CDR3 runs 9 residues. Worth noting for this clone: The antigen remains undetermined.

The source of this sequence is an adult in good health. V usage is TRBV9 and J usage is TRBJ1-1, with 8 bases lining up with TRBD1. The material was peripheral blood, obtained on day 0 of AZD1222 vaccination. The CDR3 region is CASGQGPFF. The CDR3 nucleotides read TGTGCCAGCGGACAGGGTCCTTTCTTT. The full variable domain, its missing parts supplied by reference TRBV9 and TRBJ1-1, is DSGVTQTPKHLITATGQRVTLRCSPRSGDLSVYWYQQSLDQGLQFLIQYYNGEERAKGNILERFSAQQFPDLHSELNLSSLELGDSALYFCASGQGPFFGQGTRLTVV.